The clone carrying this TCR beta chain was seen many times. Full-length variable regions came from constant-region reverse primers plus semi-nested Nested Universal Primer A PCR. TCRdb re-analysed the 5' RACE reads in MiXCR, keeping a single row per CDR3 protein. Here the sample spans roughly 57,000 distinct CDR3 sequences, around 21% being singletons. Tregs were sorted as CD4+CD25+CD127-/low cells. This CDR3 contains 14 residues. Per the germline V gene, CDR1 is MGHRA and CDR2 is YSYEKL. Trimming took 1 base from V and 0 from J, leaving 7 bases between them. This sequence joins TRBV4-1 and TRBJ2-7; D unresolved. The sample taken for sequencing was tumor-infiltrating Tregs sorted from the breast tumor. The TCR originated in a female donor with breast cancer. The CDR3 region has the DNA TGCGCCAGCAGCCAAGTAACAGTCTCCTACGAGCAGTACTTC. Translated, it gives CASSQVTVSYEQYF.